The 18 T cell receptor beta chains listed next were all sequenced from one sample in a study of T cells after yellow fever vaccination. TCRdb passed the 5' RACE reads through MiXCR, listing each CDR3 protein once. The sample lists 510,000 or so distinct CDR3 sequences, about 19% seen once, with about 13% in the top ten. The input for sequencing was PBMCs, taken 15 days after the yellow fever booster vaccination. The receptor source for this set is a man younger than 45 who received the YFV17D yellow fever vaccine.

This clonotype came up a few times. This sequence joins TRBV7-2 and TRBJ2-1; 7 nucleotides align to TRBD2. CDR3 length: 15 residues. After removal of 0 bases from V and 5 bases from J, the junction contained 4 bases not matched to a gene. CDR1 SGHTA and CDR2 FQGNSA come from the germline V gene. CDR3 in DNA: TGTGCCAGCAGCTTAGCGCGCCTAGCGGACAATGAGCAGTTCTTC. Its protein is CASSLARLADNEQFF.

The genes are TRBV15 and TRBJ1-5, with D possibly being TRBD1 (6 bases). Trimming removed 0 bases from V and 7 bases from J, with 13 bases in between. This CDR3 is built from 15 residues. CDR1 LNHNV and CDR2 YYDKDF come from the germline V gene (reference sequence). The CDR3, as DNA: TGTGCCACCAGCAGAGATCCAGGGACACAGCAGCCCCAGCATTTT. This sequence encodes CATSRDPGTQQPQHF.

The chain combines TRBV6-2 or TRBV6-3 with TRBJ2-3; possible D gene TRBD2, 7 bases. The germline gives CDR1 MNHEY, CDR2 SVGEGT. V dropped 8 bases and J dropped 10 bases, with 13 bases sitting between them. The CDR3 runs 11 residues. CDR3 DNA sequence: TGTGCCAGCGCGGAGGGGGGGGCGCAGTATTTT. This sequence encodes CASAEGGAQYF.

A note on this clonotype: Because the CDR3 is missing its conserved closing phenylalanine or tryptophan, this is likely a read error. Because the CDR3's place on the DNA is in doubt, the DNA is left out and the CDR3 is given as listed by TCRdb. V usage is TRBV23-1 and J usage is TRBJ2-5. TRBV23-1 is recorded as an ORF, its role being uncertain. The CDR3 is 8 residues long, counting both termini. CDR3 loop: CASSQSTY.

V usage is TRBV20-1 and J usage is TRBJ1-1; TRBD1 aligns across 8 bases. V was clipped by 4 bases and J by 8 bases; unmatched bases: 15. In germline, CDR1 is DFQATT, CDR2 SNEGSKA (reference sequence). The CDR3 contains 15 residues. The CDR3 DNA reads TGCAGTGCTATCCCCGGGACAGGTCACCCCTTCGAAGCTTTCTTT. It codes for CSAIPGTGHPFEAFF.

This clonotype was counted between two and nine times. The V and J genes are TRBV4-3 and TRBJ2-3; 8 positions agree with TRBD2. Germline-derived CDR1 and CDR2 are LGHNA and YSLEER. The CDR3 covers 16 residues. V trimming: 2 bases; J trimming: 0 bases; junction bases outside the gene matches: 4. This CDR3 reads CASSQFSGASTDTQYF. CDR3 coding DNA: TGCGCCAGCAGCCAATTTAGCGGGGCTAGCACAGATACGCAGTATTTT.

This clonotype occurred a few times. The V and J genes are TRBV6-1 and TRBJ1-5; no clear D gene. Trimming took off 3 bases at V and 3 bases at J, with 21 bases between the two ends. The CDR3 covers 18 residues. Germline V CDR1 and CDR2: MNHNS, SASEGT. The CDR3 loop is CASSEVYRVSVSNQPQHF. The CDR3 region has the DNA TGTGCCAGCAGTGAGGTTTATAGGGTCTCCGTCTCCAATCAGCCCCAGCATTTT.

Only one count was recorded for this clonotype. The chain recombines TRBV4-3 with TRBJ2-7; 7 bases are shared with TRBD2. This CDR3 comprises 15 residues. The V gene end was trimmed by 3 bases and the J gene end by 7 bases; junction bases not matched to a gene: 12. Germline V gives CDR1 LGHNA, CDR2 YSLEER. The CDR3 nucleotides are TGCGCCAGCAGCCAGGACGGGGGGTCCCGTTGGGAGCAGTACTTC. Its translation: CASSQDGGSRWEQYF.

A few counts support this clonotype. This rearrangement joins TRBV20-1 to TRBJ2-1, with 10 bases identical to TRBD2. This CDR3 comprises 19 residues. V lost 1 base to trimming and J lost 0 bases; unmatched junction nucleotides: 12. CDR1 and CDR2 from the germline V gene are DFQATT and SNEGSKA (reference sequence). Written as DNA, the CDR3 is TGCAGTGCTAGAGGGTTGTCTAGCGGGAGCCGAAGCTCCTACAATGAGCAGTTCTTC. This codes for CSARGLSSGSRSSYNEQFF.

The chain links TRBV20-1 to TRBJ2-5; 7 positions match TRBD2. The junction had 5 bases not matched to a gene; V was cut back by 6 bases and J by 1 base. The germline gives CDR1 DFQATT, CDR2 SNEGSKA (reference sequence). This CDR3 is built from 13 residues. In DNA, the CDR3 is TGCAGTGCCCCGGGAGGCCTCCAAGAGACCCAGTACTTC. It is translated as CSAPGGLQETQYF.

The genes are TRBV20-1 and TRBJ2-1, with D perhaps given as TRBD1 or TRBD2 (6 bases each). This CDR3 is 14 amino acids long. CDR1 is DFQATT and CDR2 is SNEGSKA in the germline V gene (reference sequence). Trimming removed 3 bases at V and 6 bases at J, with 15 bases between. The CDR3 DNA sequence: TGCAGTGCTAGCCGGCCCGAGGGGGGCAATGAGCAGTTCTTC. Amino acid sequence: CSASRPEGGNEQFF.

This clonotype was observed a handful of times. The CDR3 here is CAIRRDREAFF. CDR3 bases: TGTGCCATCAGAAGGGACAGGGAAGCTTTCTTT. This chain uses TRBV10-3 with TRBJ1-1; TRBD1 matches 8 bases. CDR1 and CDR2 (germline): ENHRY, SYGVKD. V lost 6 bases and J lost 8; bases outside the gene matches: 2. CDR3 length: 11 amino acids.

The CDR3 DNA reads TGTGCCAGCAGTTACGCCGGGACAGGGCTTATTGAGCAGTTCTTC. It translates to CASSYAGTGLIEQFF. This chain connects TRBV6-5 to TRBJ2-1; 9 bases agree with TRBD1. Germline V gene sequence: CDR1 MNHEY, CDR2 SVGAGI. The CDR3 length is 15 residues. V was clipped by 2 bases and J by 9 bases; unmatched bases: 8.

This chain uses TRBV20-1 with TRBJ2-3; possible D gene TRBD2, 5 bases. The CDR3 totals 12 residues. Germline CDR1 reads DFQATT; CDR2 reads SNEGSKA (reference sequence). With 2 bases removed from V and 3 bases from J, the gap between germline ends came to 6 bases. In DNA form, the CDR3 reads TGCAGTGCTAGATCGGGGACAGATACGCAGTATTTT. It encodes CSARSGTDTQYF.

This chain links TRBV20-1 with TRBJ2-4; 7 bases fit TRBD1. The CDR3 totals 15 residues. Germline CDR1 DFQATT, CDR2 SNEGSKA (reference sequence). V trimming: 3 bases; J trimming: 3 bases; junction bases outside the gene matches: 8. CDR3 protein: CSASGVQGVKNIQYF. The CDR3 region has the DNA TGCAGTGCTAGTGGAGTCCAGGGGGTCAAAAACATTCAGTACTTC.

This clonotype has more than one count but fewer than ten. This sequence joins TRBV29-1 and TRBJ2-7; 11 nucleotides match TRBD2. Germline V gene data show CDR1 as SQVTM and CDR2 as ANQGSEA. The CDR3 is 13 amino acids. V trimming: 2 bases; J trimming: 4 bases; junction bases outside the gene matches: 1. The CDR3 DNA reads TGCAGCGTTGAAACTAGCGGGAGTTACGAGCAGTACTTC. It translates to CSVETSGSYEQYF.

This clonotype occurred a few times. The chain combines TRBV18 with TRBJ1-1; D call uncertain. Trimming shortened V by 2 bases and J by 0 bases, and 7 bases separated the two germline ends. The V gene's germline CDR1 is KGHSH and CDR2 LQKENI. CDR3 length equals 14 residues. The chain's CDR3 is CASSPNGLNTEAFF. CDR3 coding DNA: TGTGCCAGCTCACCAAATGGGTTGAACACTGAAGCTTTCTTT.

In this sample, this clonotype turned up a few times. The J gene is TRBJ2-3, the V gene TRBV6-1; possible D gene TRBD2, 5 bases. Looked up from germline, CDR1 is MNHNS and CDR2 is SASEGT. CDR3 length: 13 residues. The V gene lost 10 bases and the J gene lost 0 bases, with 11 bases spanning the gap. Written as DNA, the CDR3 is TGTGCCACAGGACTCTCAAGCACAGATACGCAGTATTTT. Amino acid sequence: CATGLSSTDTQYF.